The 31 T cell receptor beta chains reported below all come from one sample, sequenced in a study of early T cells in non-severe SARS-CoV-2 infection (dated by TCRdb to about 2021). Library preparation employed 5' RACE. The run used a NextSeq 500. Starting from the raw public reads, TCRdb applied fastp trimming at Q25, assembled clones with MiXCR and retained in-frame beta chains. Each record represents a unique CDR3 protein, reported with the most common genes and DNA among its rows. This sample gives about 29,000 distinct CDR3 sequences in total; more than 5% of them show up just once. 10% to 12% of the sample belongs to the ten largest clones. Sequencing was performed on whole blood. The receptors here all came from an adult who was a healthcare worker with PCR-confirmed SARS-CoV-2 infection or an uninfected control (not recorded which).

In this sample, this clonotype turned up many times. V and J are TRBV4-2 and TRBJ2-1, with TRBD2 identical over 10 bases. J lost 10 bases, V lost 1 base, and 7 bases had no gene match. The CDR3 totals 15 residues. Germline V gene data show CDR1 as LGHNA and CDR2 as YNFKEQ. The CDR3 region is CASSQGASGSREQFF. The CDR3 DNA follows: TGTGCCAGCAGCCAAGGGGCTAGCGGGAGTCGGGAGCAGTTCTTC.

This clonotype was counted ten times or more. The rearrangement links TRBV21-1 to TRBJ1-1. TRBV21-1 is noted as a pseudogene. CDR3 length equals 15 residues. CDR3 loop: CASSRQTGLYTEAFF. In DNA, the CDR3 is TGTGCCAGCAGCCGTCAAACGGGGTTGTACACTGAAGCTTTCTTT.

The chain links TRBV11-2 to TRBJ1-2; weak D call: TRBD1 (6 bases). Trimming left V 1 base short and J 4 bases short, with 13 bases between. This CDR3 contains 15 residues. CDR1 and CDR2 from the germline V gene are SGHAT and FQNNGV. The CDR3 region is CASSLGTGHSYGYTF. The CDR3 DNA follows: TGTGCCAGCAGCTTAGGTACGGGACATAGCTATGGCTACACCTTC.

This clonotype was recorded at least ten times. The V gene is TRBV15, the J gene TRBJ1-4, with 8 bases lining up with TRBD1. The germline gives CDR1 LNHNV, CDR2 YYDKDF (reference sequence). V shed 0 bases, J shed 7 bases, and the junction held 7 bases outside the gene matches. This CDR3 is built from 16 residues. The CDR3 DNA sequence: TGTGCCACCAGCAGAGATCGGTCAGGGGGCAGTGAAAAACTGTTTTTT. Translating gives CATSRDRSGGSEKLFF.

This clonotype was observed many times. The J gene is TRBJ2-7, the V gene TRBV5-1, with D perhaps matching TRBD1 or TRBD2 (5 bases each). V was trimmed by 5 bases and J by 0 bases, leaving 12 bases between them. Germline V gives CDR1 SGHRS, CDR2 YFSETQ. This CDR3 has 14 residues. The DNA for the CDR3 is TGCGCCAGCAGTCGGGACGGCTTCTCCTACGAGCAGTACTTC. Translation: CASSRDGFSYEQYF.

This clonotype was observed many times. This chain connects TRBV12-3 or TRBV12-4 to TRBJ1-1; D might be TRBD1 (6 bases). The ends were cut back, 1 base at V and 11 bases at J, with 14 bases in the middle. The CDR3 is 13 amino acids. The CDR3 protein is CASSLGGAQSAFF. DNA for the CDR3: TGTGCCAGCAGTTTAGGGGGGGCACAGTCGGCTTTCTTT.

A few counts support this clonotype. The J gene is TRBJ2-3, the V gene TRBV29-1; D gene uncertain. V was trimmed by 5 bases and J by 4 bases, leaving 10 bases between them. Germline CDR1 SQVTM, CDR2 ANQGSEA. The CDR3 totals 12 residues. CDR3 residues: CSVHSFADTQYF. The CDR3 nucleotides read TGCAGCGTTCATAGTTTCGCAGATACGCAGTATTTT.

This clonotype was picked up many times. The J gene is TRBJ2-7, the V gene TRBV7-8; 7 bases fit TRBD2. Germline V gene sequence: CDR1 SGHVS, CDR2 FQNEAQ. Losses at the gene ends were 0 bases for V and 2 bases for J; bases not matched to a gene: 28. This CDR3 has 23 amino acids. The CDR3 region is CASSLAKSRAPPSSGDAPYEQYF. DNA of the CDR3: TGTGCCAGCAGCTTAGCGAAGTCCAGGGCTCCTCCATCTAGCGGAGACGCCCCCTACGAGCAGTACTTC.

This clonotype showed up just a few times. V gene TRBV4-2 combines with J gene TRBJ1-1; D gene ambiguous. This CDR3 is built from 11 residues. In germline, CDR1 is LGHNA, CDR2 YNFKEQ. V lost 4 bases and J 8 bases, leaving 8 bases between the germline ends. CDR3 region: CASSPGIEAFF. CDR3 DNA sequence: TGTGCCAGCAGCCCCGGGATAGAAGCTTTCTTT.

This clonotype was recorded a few times. The gene calls are TRBV3-1 and TRBJ2-7; weak D call: TRBD1 (6 bases). Trimming stripped 3 bases from V and 2 bases from J, with 11 bases between. CDR1 LGHDT and CDR2 YNNKEL come from the germline V gene (reference sequence). The CDR3 length is 14 residues. The CDR3 sequence is CASSHGQRAYEQYF. The CDR3 bases are TGTGCCAGCAGCCACGGACAGAGAGCCTACGAGCAGTACTTC.

This clonotype has only a few counts. V gene TRBV7-2 combines with J gene TRBJ2-2, with 11 bases matching TRBD2. The CDR3 is 16 residues long. With 5 bases clipped from V and 6 bases from J, the junction kept 8 bases outside the gene matches. Germline V lookup: CDR1 SGHTA, CDR2 FQGNSA. CDR3 region: CASSRIAGGPPGELFF. The CDR3 coding sequence is TGTGCCAGCAGCCGAATAGCGGGAGGGCCGCCCGGGGAGCTGTTTTTT. Looking up the rest from reference TRBV7-2 and TRBJ2-2 gives the full variable domain: GAGVSQSPSNKVTEKGKDVELRCDPISGHTALYWYRQSLGQGLEFLIYFQGNSAPDKSGLPSDRFSAERTGGSVSTLTIQRTQQEDSAVYLCASSRIAGGPPGELFFGEGSRLTVL.

In regard to this clonotype: The junction departs from the called germline gene at one end, perhaps through a read error. CDR3 coding DNA: TGTGCCAGCAGCTTAGCGCGGGCAGGGCCCCACTTC. The encoded protein is CASSLARAGPHF. The chain joins TRBV7-9 to TRBJ1-2; perhaps TRBD1 as D (5 bases). CDR3 length equals 12 residues. Germline V gene data show CDR1 as SEHNR and CDR2 as FQNEAQ (reference sequence).

In this sample, this clonotype turned up a few times. J is TRBJ1-4 and V is TRBV29-1, with no clear D. This CDR3 has 11 amino acids. The V end lost 5 bases, the J end lost 8 bases, and 9 bases lay between the germline ends. The V gene's germline CDR1 is SQVTM and CDR2 ANQGSEA. This chain's CDR3 is CSVTRREKLFF. For the CDR3, the DNA is TGCAGCGTTACGAGGCGCGAAAAACTGTTTTTT.

At least ten counts were recorded for this clonotype. V and J are TRBV4-3 and TRBJ2-5, with 11 bases aligning to TRBD2. Looked up from germline, CDR1 is LGHNA and CDR2 is YSLEER. Unmatched junction bases numbered 8, after V lost 4 bases and J lost 1 base. The length of the CDR3 is 17 residues. The DNA for the CDR3 is TGCGCCAGCAGCCTTTCACTCGGGACTAGCGGCCAAGAGACCCAGTACTTC. Its protein product is CASSLSLGTSGQETQYF.

This clonotype was observed at least ten times. The genes are TRBV5-1 and TRBJ1-1, with 7 bases identical to TRBD1. V was pared by 0 bases and J by 7 bases, with 6 bases of the junction left unmatched. Looked up from germline, CDR1 is SGHRS and CDR2 is YFSETQ. The CDR3 runs to 14 residues. CDR3 bases: TGCGCCAGCAGCTTGGATATGGGGACAGTTGAAGCTTTCTTT. Amino acid sequence: CASSLDMGTVEAFF. The full variable domain, its missing parts supplied by reference TRBV5-1 and TRBJ1-1, is KAGVTQTPRYLIKTRGQQVTLSCSPISGHRSVSWYQQTPGQGLQFLFEYFSETQRNKGNFPGRFSGRQFSNSRSEMNVSTLELGDSALYLCASSLDMGTVEAFFGQGTRLTVV.

This clonotype was detected many times. The J gene is TRBJ1-2, the V gene TRBV10-3, with D unclear. Germline values: CDR1 ENHRY, CDR2 SYGVKD. Trimming removed 4 bases at V and 0 bases at J, with 12 bases between. CDR3 size: 15 residues. This chain's CDR3 is CAISGGRVPNYGYTF. In nucleotides, the CDR3 is TGTGCCATCAGTGGAGGCCGGGTCCCTAACTATGGCTACACCTTC.

This chain uses TRBV11-2 with TRBJ2-1, with 8 bases that match TRBD2. J lost 7 bases, V lost 7 bases, and 12 bases had no gene match. The CDR3 covers 15 residues. Per germline, CDR1 SGHAT and CDR2 FQNNGV. The CDR3 is CASTTGGPVRNEQFF. The CDR3 region has the DNA TGTGCCAGCACCACGGGGGGGCCCGTGCGGAATGAGCAGTTCTTC.

This clonotype was observed a few times. The V and J genes are TRBV19 and TRBJ1-2; a weak D match, TRBD1 (5 bases). There are 14 residues in the CDR3. Per the germline V gene, CDR1 is LNHDA and CDR2 is SQIVND (reference sequence). V dropped 6 bases and J dropped 2 bases, with 13 bases sitting between them. The CDR3 coding sequence is TGTGCCAGTAGCCCGCCGGGGACCAACTATGGCTACACCTTC. Translation gives CASSPPGTNYGYTF.

This clonotype was counted between two and nine times. This chain uses TRBV14 with TRBJ2-6, with D maybe TRBD1 (5 bases). V lost 0 bases, J lost 9 bases, and 9 bases lay in between. The CDR3 has 14 residues. Germline CDR1 and CDR2: SGHDN and FVKESK. CDR3 bases: TGTGCCAGCAGCCAAGATGCGACAGACAACGTCCTGACTTTC. Translated: CASSQDATDNVLTF.

This clonotype came up many times. V is TRBV6-1 and J is TRBJ2-1; D perhaps matches TRBD1 (5 bases). Germline CDR1 reads MNHNS; CDR2 reads SASEGT. The CDR3 is 13 amino acids. Trimming took 7 bases from V and 7 from J, leaving 14 bases between them. The chain's CDR3 is CASILTVGNEQFF. As DNA, the CDR3 is TGTGCCAGCATTCTGACAGTAGGGAATGAGCAGTTCTTC.

The sample holds many counts of this clonotype. The chain is built from TRBV29-1 and TRBJ1-4; D remains ambiguous. CDR3 length equals 12 residues. The V end lost 5 bases, the J end lost 8 bases, and 12 bases lay between the germline ends. Germline loops: CDR1 SQVTM, CDR2 ANQGSEA. CDR3 sequence (DNA): TGCAGCGTTAGGAGTGCTCGGGAAAAACTGTTTTTT. It specifies CSVRSAREKLFF.

This clonotype was detected many times. The chain uses TRBV6-5 and TRBJ2-2; a possible D gene is TRBD2 (5 bases). Germline loops: CDR1 MNHEY, CDR2 SVGAGI. The ends were cut back, 6 bases at V and 6 bases at J, with 17 bases in the middle. The CDR3 is 15 amino acids. CDR3 bases: TGTGCCAGCAGGGCCGATCTGCGTAGCGCCGGGGAGCTGTTTTTT. Protein: CASRADLRSAGELFF.

This clonotype was observed at least ten times. This rearrangement joins TRBV15 to TRBJ1-1; 8 bases fit TRBD1. V shed 1 base and J 6 bases; nucleotides not matched to a gene: 7. CDR3 length: 15 amino acids. Germline assignment: CDR1 LNHNV and CDR2 YYDKDF (reference sequence). The CDR3 region is CATSRVDRVNAEAFF. CDR3 DNA sequence: TGTGCCACCAGCAGAGTGGACAGGGTTAACGCTGAAGCTTTCTTT. Combining the CDR3 with reference TRBV15 and TRBJ1-1 gives the whole variable domain DAMVIQNPRYQVTQFGKPVTLSCSQTLNHNVMYWYQQKSSQAPKLLFHYYDKDFNNEADTPDNFQSRRPNTSFCFLDIRSPGLGDTAMYLCATSRVDRVNAEAFFGQGTRLTVV.

This clonotype appeared many times. The rearrangement uses TRBV6-6 and TRBJ1-2, with D perhaps TRBD1 (6 bases). This CDR3 region has 17 residues. V shed 5 bases and J shed 3 bases, with 22 bases lying between them. Looked up from germline, CDR1 is MNHNY and CDR2 is SVGAGI (reference sequence). The CDR3 loop reads CASSPRQAPLGDYGYTF. The CDR3 coding sequence is TGTGCCAGCAGTCCCCGACAGGCCCCCCTGGGGGACTATGGCTACACCTTC.

The sample holds a few counts of this clonotype. The chain is built from TRBV4-1 and TRBJ1-2, with 7 nucleotides matching TRBD1. The V gene end was trimmed by 0 bases and the J gene end by 5 bases; junction bases not matched to a gene: 6. In germline, CDR1 is MGHRA, CDR2 YSYEKL. The CDR3 extends over 15 amino acids. Written as DNA, the CDR3 is TGCGCCAGCAGCCAAGAGGACCCGACAGGGTATGGCTACACCTTC. This encodes CASSQEDPTGYGYTF.

This clonotype was detected only a few times. The chain couples TRBV28 to TRBJ1-2; D not certain. The V and J ends lost 6 bases and 2 bases respectively, with 16 bases between them. CDR3 size: 15 residues. Germline CDR1 MDHEN, CDR2 SYDVKM. The chain's CDR3 is CASSSDRSGNYGYTF. CDR3 in DNA: TGTGCCAGCAGCTCCGATCGTTCAGGAAACTATGGCTACACCTTC.

This clonotype showed up many times. The genes are TRBV11-2 and TRBJ1-1, with D possibly matching TRBD1 (5 bases). The CDR3 has 15 residues. V was shortened by 6 bases and J by 1 base, with 15 bases between the two germline ends. Germline values: CDR1 SGHAT, CDR2 FQNNGV. The chain's CDR3 is CASSLTGRQNTEAFF. The CDR3 DNA reads as TGTGCCAGCAGTCTCACGGGACGGCAGAACACTGAAGCTTTCTTT.

This clonotype was recorded a few times. The rearrangement joins TRBV20-1 to TRBJ2-7; unclear D gene. The V gene's germline CDR1 is DFQATT and CDR2 SNEGSKA (reference sequence). CDR3 length equals 13 residues. The CDR3 is CRARAALSYEQYF. DNA of the CDR3: TGCAGGGCAAGGGCGGCACTCTCCTACGAGCAGTACTTC.

This clonotype showed up many times. The DNA of the CDR3 is TGTGCCAGCTCACCTCATCCCTCTAGCAATCAGCCCCAGCATTTT. Residues: CASSPHPSSNQPQHF. The V gene is TRBV18, the J gene TRBJ1-5; D remains unclear. The germline V gene encodes CDR1 KGHSH and CDR2 LQKENI. V lost 3 bases, J lost 0 bases, and 9 bases lay in between. This CDR3 region has 15 residues.

This clonotype was seen more than once but under ten times. The chain links TRBV11-2 to TRBJ1-1, with a weak D call TRBD1 (6 bases). V lost 5 bases and J lost 0, with 16 bases in between. CDR1 SGHAT and CDR2 FQNNGV come from the germline V gene. This CDR3 comprises 16 residues. The CDR3 region is CASSLRGGRMNTEAFF. For the CDR3, the DNA is TGTGCCAGCAGCCTACGCGGGGGGCGTATGAACACTGAAGCTTTCTTT.

This clonotype is deemed medium-sized (0.01 to 0.1%). The chain carries TRBV7-6 and TRBJ1-1; D ambiguous. CDR1 is SGHVS, CDR2 FNYEAQ, per germline. CDR3 length: 13 amino acids. Trimming shortened V by 3 bases and J by 1 base, and 6 bases separated the two germline ends. The CDR3 DNA sequence: TGTGCCAGCAGCTTCAACCCGAACACTGAAGCTTTCTTT. Protein sequence: CASSFNPNTEAFF.